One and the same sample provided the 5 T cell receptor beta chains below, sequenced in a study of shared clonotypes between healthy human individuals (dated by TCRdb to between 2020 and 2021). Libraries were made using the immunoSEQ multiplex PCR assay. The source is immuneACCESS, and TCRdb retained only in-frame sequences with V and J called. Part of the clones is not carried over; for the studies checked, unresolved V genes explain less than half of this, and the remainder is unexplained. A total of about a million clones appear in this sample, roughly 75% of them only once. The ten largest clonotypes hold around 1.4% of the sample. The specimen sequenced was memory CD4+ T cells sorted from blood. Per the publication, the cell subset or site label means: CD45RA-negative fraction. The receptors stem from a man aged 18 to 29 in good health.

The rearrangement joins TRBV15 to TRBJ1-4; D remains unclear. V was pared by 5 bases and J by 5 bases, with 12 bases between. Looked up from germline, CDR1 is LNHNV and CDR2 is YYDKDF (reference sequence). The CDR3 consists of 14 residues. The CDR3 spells CATSEVRGNEKLFF. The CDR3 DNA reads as TGTGCCACCAGCGAGGTTCGAGGAAATGAAAAACTGTTTTTT.

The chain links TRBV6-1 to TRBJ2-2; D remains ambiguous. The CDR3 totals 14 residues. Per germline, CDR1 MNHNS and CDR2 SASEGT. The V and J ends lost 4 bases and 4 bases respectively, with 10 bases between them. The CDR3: CASSVGQFTGELFF. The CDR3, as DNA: TGTGCCAGCAGTGTTGGGCAGTTCACCGGGGAGCTGTTTTTT.

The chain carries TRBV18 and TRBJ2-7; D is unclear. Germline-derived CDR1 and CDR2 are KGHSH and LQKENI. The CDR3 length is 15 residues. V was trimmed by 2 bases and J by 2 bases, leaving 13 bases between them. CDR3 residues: CASSPSGGGAYEQYF. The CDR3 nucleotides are TGTGCCAGCTCACCATCCGGCGGCGGTGCCTACGAGCAGTACTTC.

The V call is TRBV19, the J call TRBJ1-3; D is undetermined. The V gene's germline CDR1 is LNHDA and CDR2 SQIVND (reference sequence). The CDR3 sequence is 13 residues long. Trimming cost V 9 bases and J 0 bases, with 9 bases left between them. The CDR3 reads CASLRSSGNTIYF. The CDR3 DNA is TGTGCCAGCCTCCGGAGCTCTGGAAACACCATATATTTT.

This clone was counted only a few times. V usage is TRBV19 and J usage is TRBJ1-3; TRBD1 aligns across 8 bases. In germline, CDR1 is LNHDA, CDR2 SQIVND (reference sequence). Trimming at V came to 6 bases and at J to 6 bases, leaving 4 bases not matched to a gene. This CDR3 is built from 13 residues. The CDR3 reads CASSRTGSNTIYF. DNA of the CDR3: TGTGCCAGTAGCCGGACAGGGTCAAACACCATATATTTT.